This entry lists 21 T cell receptor beta chains sequenced from one sample in a study of early T cells in non-severe SARS-CoV-2 infection. Via MiXCR, TCRdb re-called the 5' RACE reads, giving one row per CDR3 protein. The table lists more than 50,000 distinct CDR3 sequences, roughly 12% of them singletons. Sequencing was performed on whole blood, taken at baseline. All receptors derive from an adult who was a healthcare worker with PCR-confirmed SARS-CoV-2 infection or an uninfected control (not recorded which).

There are many counts of this clonotype. The V gene is TRBV12-3 or TRBV12-4, the J gene TRBJ2-7, with D perhaps matching TRBD2 (6 bases). V shed 3 bases and J shed 6 bases, with 9 bases lying between them. The CDR3 is 12 residues long. CDR3 loop: CASSFSGGEQYF. CDR3 nucleotide sequence: TGTGCCAGCAGTTTTTCCGGGGGCGAGCAGTACTTC.

V is TRBV12-3 or TRBV12-4 and J is TRBJ2-5; the match to TRBD1 covers 9 bases. The CDR3 runs to 15 residues. After removal of 6 bases from V and 1 base from J, the junction contained 6 bases not matched to a gene. The CDR3 loop reads CASSQDRGRQETQYF. In DNA, the CDR3 is TGTGCCAGCAGCCAGGACAGGGGCCGCCAAGAGACCCAGTACTTC.

Only a few counts were recorded for this clonotype. The rearrangement uses TRBV11-2 and TRBJ2-7; 10 bases match TRBD2. V gave up 5 bases and J gave up 4 bases; unmatched junction bases: 11. The CDR3 totals 16 residues. CDR1 is SGHAT and CDR2 is FQNNGV in the germline V gene. CDR3 protein: CASSIRLAGAVYEQYF. The CDR3 region has the DNA TGTGCCAGCAGCATTCGTCTAGCGGGAGCCGTGTACGAGCAGTACTTC.

In this sample, this clonotype turned up many times. The chain links TRBV27 to TRBJ2-5; TRBD2 aligns across 10 bases. The germline CDR1 and CDR2 sequences are MNHEY and SMNVEV (reference sequence). This CDR3 has 14 amino acids. V was pared by 4 bases and J by 3 bases, with 2 bases of the junction left unmatched. The CDR3 reads CASSSGLAEETQYF. For the CDR3, the DNA is TGTGCCAGCAGTTCCGGACTAGCGGAAGAGACCCAGTACTTC.

A note on this clonotype: A much bigger clone sits one base away, suggesting this may be a read error. CDR3 bases: TGTACCAGCTTCCGCGGAGGCTATGGCTACACCTTC. This encodes CTSFRGGYGYTF. The chain links TRBV28 to TRBJ1-2; D is unclear. The germline V gene has CDR1 MDHEN and CDR2 SYDVKM. The CDR3 runs 12 residues.

This clonotype came up many times. This chain connects TRBV7-2 to TRBJ2-3; 7 nucleotides agree with TRBD2. Unmatched junction bases numbered 3, after V lost 1 base and J lost 2 bases. Germline V lookup: CDR1 SGHTA, CDR2 FQGNSA. CDR3 length: 15 residues. Written as DNA, the CDR3 is TGTGCCAGCAGCTTAGAAGCGGGACCCACAGATACGCAGTATTTT. Its protein is CASSLEAGPTDTQYF.

There are a few counts of this clonotype. This chain connects TRBV7-6 to TRBJ2-1, with TRBD2 matching over 9 bases. The V and J ends lost 4 bases and 6 bases, in that order; junction bases with no gene match: 10. The CDR3 sequence is 16 residues long. The germline V gene has CDR1 SGHVS and CDR2 FNYEAQ. The CDR3 loop reads CASSSIAGDKFNEQFF. DNA for the CDR3: TGTGCCAGCAGCTCGATAGCGGGAGACAAGTTCAATGAGCAGTTCTTC.

The chain couples TRBV13 to TRBJ1-4; weak D call: TRBD1 (5 bases). The V gene's germline CDR1 is PRHDT and CDR2 FYEKMQ (reference sequence). The CDR3 is made up of 14 amino acids. V lost 3 bases, J lost 7 bases, and 12 bases lay in between. Here the CDR3 reads CASSFSDTGEKLFF. The CDR3 nucleotides are TGTGCCAGCAGCTTTTCGGACACGGGTGAAAAACTGTTTTTT.

Only a few counts were recorded for this clonotype. The V gene is TRBV19, the J gene TRBJ1-5; 8 nucleotides align to TRBD1. Germline CDR1 is LNHDA and CDR2 is SQIVND (reference sequence). The CDR3 totals 14 residues. V trimming: 3 bases; J trimming: 6 bases; junction bases outside the gene matches: 4. The CDR3 region is CASSIRTGSQPQHF. CDR3 in DNA: TGTGCCAGTAGTATCAGGACAGGGAGTCAGCCCCAGCATTTT. The variable domain in full, with the rest retrieved from reference TRBV19 and TRBJ1-5, is DGGITQSPKYLFRKEGQNVTLSCEQNLNHDAMYWYRQDPGQGLRLIYYSQIVNDFQKGDIAEGYSVSREKKESFPLTVTSAQKNPTAFYLCASSIRTGSQPQHFGDGTRLSIL.

Only a few counts were recorded for this clonotype. The genes are TRBV7-9 and TRBJ2-7; no clear D gene. Germline assignment: CDR1 SEHNR and CDR2 FQNEAQ (reference sequence). This CDR3 comprises 12 residues. Trimming took 1 base from V and 4 from J, leaving 5 bases between them. CDR3 in DNA: TGTGCCAGCAGCTTAGACTATTACGAGCAGTACTTC. Encoded protein: CASSLDYYEQYF.

This clonotype has just a few counts. The chain combines TRBV4-3 with TRBJ1-4, with a weak D call TRBD1 (5 bases). The V and J ends lost 0 bases and 5 bases respectively, with 13 bases between them. The CDR3 runs 16 residues. Germline V gene data show CDR1 as LGHNA and CDR2 as YSLEER. The CDR3, as DNA: TGCGCCAGCAGCCAAGAGGGCTGGGGGAGGAATGAAAAACTGTTTTTT. As protein: CASSQEGWGRNEKLFF.

In this sample, this clonotype turned up a few times. The V call is TRBV28, the J call TRBJ2-1; 8 positions match TRBD2. V shed 2 bases, J shed 4 bases, and the junction held 7 bases outside the gene matches. The CDR3 is 16 residues long. Germline V lookup: CDR1 MDHEN, CDR2 SYDVKM. The CDR3 sequence is CASSLTGRALYNEQFF. The CDR3 DNA reads TGTGCCAGCAGTTTAACCGGGAGGGCCTTATACAATGAGCAGTTCTTC.

CDR3 sequence reads: CASSSWTGGQFF. The CDR3, as DNA: TGTGCCAGTAGTTCCTGGACTGGGGGGCAGTTCTTC. The chain uses TRBV19 and TRBJ2-1; tentatively, D is TRBD1 or TRBD2 (5 bases each). Germline CDR1 LNHDA, CDR2 SQIVND (reference sequence). The CDR3 covers 12 residues. Trimming took off 5 bases at V and 12 bases at J, with 14 bases between the two ends.

This clonotype appeared many times. The chain combines TRBV7-7 with TRBJ2-3, with D perhaps TRBD1 or TRBD2 (5 bases each). The CDR3 has 18 amino acids. V was clipped by 1 base and J by 0 bases, with 17 bases between them. Germline CDR1 and CDR2: SSHAT and FNYEAQ (reference sequence). CDR3 sequence: CASSLGRVGTPSTDTQYF. Here the CDR3 DNA reads TGTGCCAGCAGCTTAGGGCGGGTCGGGACCCCCAGCACAGATACGCAGTATTTT.

This clonotype was seen just once. V gene TRBV7-8 combines with J gene TRBJ2-2; 11 nucleotides align to TRBD2. This CDR3 region has 18 residues. CDR1 and CDR2 from the germline V gene are SGHVS and FQNEAQ. The V and J ends lost 4 bases and 4 bases, in that order; junction bases with no gene match: 11. The CDR3: CASSSSLAGVRVTGELFF. The DNA for the CDR3 is TGTGCCAGCAGCTCCTCACTAGCGGGAGTACGCGTCACCGGGGAGCTGTTTTTT.

This clonotype appeared a few times. The chain recombines TRBV7-7 with TRBJ2-5, with 8 bases fitting TRBD2. Germline values: CDR1 SSHAT, CDR2 FNYEAQ (reference sequence). With 5 bases clipped from V and 7 bases from J, the junction kept 9 bases outside the gene matches. This CDR3 comprises 14 residues. In nucleotides, the CDR3 is TGTGCCAGCAGCCCGGGGACTAGTTTTGCGACCCAGTACTTC. Translation gives CASSPGTSFATQYF.

A few counts support this clonotype. This rearrangement joins TRBV18 to TRBJ1-6; D not certain. This CDR3 is 17 amino acids long. The V gene's germline CDR1 is KGHSH and CDR2 LQKENI. Trimming cost V 2 bases and J 7 bases, with 18 bases left between them. The CDR3 DNA is TGTGCCAGCTCACCAGATTCCGGCGCACTATCGAATTCACCCCTCCACTTT. Protein: CASSPDSGALSNSPLHF.

This clonotype was recorded many times. The chain carries TRBV4-1 and TRBJ2-1; D may match TRBD1 or TRBD2 (5 bases each). There are 14 residues in the CDR3. The germline CDR1 and CDR2 sequences are MGHRA and YSYEKL. V was trimmed by 2 bases and J by 4 bases, leaving 9 bases between them. The DNA of the CDR3 is TGCGCCAGCAGCCAACAGGGAGCGTACAATGAGCAGTTCTTC. Translated: CASSQQGAYNEQFF.

This clonotype has just a few counts. The gene calls are TRBV18 and TRBJ2-7; perhaps D is TRBD1 or TRBD2 (5 bases each). The V end was cut by 6 bases, the J end by 2 bases, with 14 bases between. The CDR3 runs to 14 residues. In germline, CDR1 is KGHSH, CDR2 LQKENI. CDR3 bases: TGTGCCAGCTCGTCGCCGGGGCCTACCTACGAGCAGTACTTC. The encoded protein is CASSSPGPTYEQYF.

This clonotype occurred a few times. The rearrangement joins TRBV27 to TRBJ2-2; tentatively, D is TRBD2 (5 bases). This CDR3 has 13 residues. Germline CDR1 is MNHEY and CDR2 is SMNVEV (reference sequence). V dropped 2 bases and J dropped 7 bases, with 8 bases sitting between them. The CDR3 here is CASSLIGNGELFF. CDR3 in DNA: TGTGCCAGCAGTTTAATCGGGAACGGGGAGCTGTTTTTT.

The V gene is TRBV29-1, the J gene TRBJ2-3, with D unresolved. Germline V gene data show CDR1 as SQVTM and CDR2 as ANQGSEA. V lost 3 bases and J 6 bases, leaving 7 bases between the germline ends. The length of the CDR3 is 11 residues. The CDR3 spells CSVDRGDTQYF. The CDR3 nucleotides are TGCAGCGTTGACCGAGGTGATACGCAGTATTTT.